This record looks at one T cell receptor beta chain sequence and its context. CDR1 and CDR2 from the germline V gene are MNHEY and SVGEGT. With V trimmed by 2 bases and J by 3 bases, 2 bases remained unmatched. The CDR3 has 14 amino acids. The sample comes from a study of T-cell memory formation after mild COVID-19. TCRdb used MiXCR to reprocess the 5' RACE reads, holding one entry per CDR3 protein. The table lists 550,000 to 600,000 distinct CDR3 sequences, 17% of them singletons. Sequenced: PBMCs or a T cell subset sorted from them (not recorded which). The sequence came from an adult woman who had mild COVID-19 (a few samples of this study predate the infection). Cell type and time point are not known. The chain combines TRBV6-2 or TRBV6-3 with TRBJ2-5; 8 nucleotides agree with TRBD1. CDR3 in DNA: TGTGCCAGCAGTTACCCGACAGGGGAAGAGACCCAGTACTTC. This gives the protein CASSYPTGEETQYF.